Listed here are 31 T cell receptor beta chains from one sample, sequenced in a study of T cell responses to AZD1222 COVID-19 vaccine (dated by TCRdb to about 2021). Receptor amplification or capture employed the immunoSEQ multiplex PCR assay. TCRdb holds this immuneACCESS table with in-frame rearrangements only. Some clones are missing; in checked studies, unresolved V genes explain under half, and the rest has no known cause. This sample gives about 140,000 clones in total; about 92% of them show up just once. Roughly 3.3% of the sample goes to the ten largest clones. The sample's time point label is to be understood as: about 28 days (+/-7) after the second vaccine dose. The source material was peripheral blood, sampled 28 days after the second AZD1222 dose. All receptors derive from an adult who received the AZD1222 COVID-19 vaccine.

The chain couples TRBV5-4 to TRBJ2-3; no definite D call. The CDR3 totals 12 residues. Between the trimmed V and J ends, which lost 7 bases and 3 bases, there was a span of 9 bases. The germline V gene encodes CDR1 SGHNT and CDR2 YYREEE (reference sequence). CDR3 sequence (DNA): TGTGCCAGCGGCGTATTTACAGATACGCAGTATTTT. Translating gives CASGVFTDTQYF.

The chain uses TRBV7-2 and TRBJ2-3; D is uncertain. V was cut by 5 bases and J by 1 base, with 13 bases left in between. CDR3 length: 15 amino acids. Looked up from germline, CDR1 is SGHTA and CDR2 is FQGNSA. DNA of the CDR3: TGTGCCAGCAGCCAACCGGGCCTCGGCACAGATACGCAGTATTTT. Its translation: CASSQPGLGTDTQYF.

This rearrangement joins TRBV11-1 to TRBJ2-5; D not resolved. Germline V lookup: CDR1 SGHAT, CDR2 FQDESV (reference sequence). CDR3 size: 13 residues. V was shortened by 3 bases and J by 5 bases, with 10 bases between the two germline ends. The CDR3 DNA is TGTGCCAGCAGCTTGGCCCCCAGGGAGACCCAGTACTTC. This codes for CASSLAPRETQYF. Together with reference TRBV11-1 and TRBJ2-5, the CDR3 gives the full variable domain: EAEVAQSPRYKITEKSQAVAFWCDPISGHATLYWYRQILGQGPELLVQFQDESVVDDSQLPKDRFSAERLKGVDSTLKIQPAELGDSAMYLCASSLAPRETQYFGPGTRLLVL.

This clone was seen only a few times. CDR3 nucleotides: TGTGCCAGCAGTTCCCCCGGGACAGGCACAGATACGCAGTATTTT. It is translated as CASSSPGTGTDTQYF. The chain has TRBV28 and TRBJ2-3; 7 bases map to TRBD1. The CDR3 sequence is 15 residues long. CDR1 and CDR2 from the germline V gene are MDHEN and SYDVKM. V was clipped by 4 bases and J by 1 base; unmatched bases: 5.

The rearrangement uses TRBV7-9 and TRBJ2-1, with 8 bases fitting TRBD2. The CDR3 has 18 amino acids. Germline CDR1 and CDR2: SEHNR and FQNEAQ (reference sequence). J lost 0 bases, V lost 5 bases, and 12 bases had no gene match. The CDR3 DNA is TGTGCCAGCAGCCCGTTGGCGGGAGGCTCATCCTCCTACAATGAGCAGTTCTTC. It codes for CASSPLAGGSSSYNEQFF.

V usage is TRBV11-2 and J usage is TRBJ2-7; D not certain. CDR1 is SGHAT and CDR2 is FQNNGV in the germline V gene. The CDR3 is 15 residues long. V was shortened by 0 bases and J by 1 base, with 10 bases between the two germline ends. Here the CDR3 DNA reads TGTGCCAGCAGCTTAGATGTGTCGGGTTCCTACGAGCAGTACTTC. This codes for CASSLDVSGSYEQYF. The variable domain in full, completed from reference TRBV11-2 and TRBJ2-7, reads EAGVAQSPRYKIIEKRQSVAFWCNPISGHATLYWYQQILGQGPKLLIQFQNNGVVDDSQLPKDRFSAERLKGVDSTLKIQPAKLEDSAVYLCASSLDVSGSYEQYFGPGTRLTVT.

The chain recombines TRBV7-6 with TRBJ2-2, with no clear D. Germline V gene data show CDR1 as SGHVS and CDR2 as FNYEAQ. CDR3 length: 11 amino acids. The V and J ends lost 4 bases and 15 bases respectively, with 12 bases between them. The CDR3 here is CASSSRGRVFF. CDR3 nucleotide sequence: TGTGCCAGCAGCTCCCGCGGACGGGTGTTTTTT.

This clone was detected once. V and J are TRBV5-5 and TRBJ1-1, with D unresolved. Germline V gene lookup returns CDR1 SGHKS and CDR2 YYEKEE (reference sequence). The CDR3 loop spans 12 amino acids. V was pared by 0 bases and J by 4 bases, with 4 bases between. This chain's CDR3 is CASSLGATEAFF. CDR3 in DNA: TGTGCCAGCAGCTTGGGGGCCACTGAAGCTTTCTTT.

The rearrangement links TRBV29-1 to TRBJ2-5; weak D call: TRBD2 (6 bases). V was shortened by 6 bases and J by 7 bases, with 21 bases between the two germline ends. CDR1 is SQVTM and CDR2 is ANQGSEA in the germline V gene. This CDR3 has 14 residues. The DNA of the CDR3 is TGCAGCGTCCGGAGGGACTCCCTTTGGGCGACCCAGTACTTC. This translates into CSVRRDSLWATQYF.

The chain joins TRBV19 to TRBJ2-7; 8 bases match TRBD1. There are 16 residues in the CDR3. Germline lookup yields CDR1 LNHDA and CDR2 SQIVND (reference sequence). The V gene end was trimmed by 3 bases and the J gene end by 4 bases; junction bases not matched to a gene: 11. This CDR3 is CASSIGQGGGPYEQYF. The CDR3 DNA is TGTGCCAGTAGTATCGGACAGGGTGGAGGTCCGTACGAGCAGTACTTC.

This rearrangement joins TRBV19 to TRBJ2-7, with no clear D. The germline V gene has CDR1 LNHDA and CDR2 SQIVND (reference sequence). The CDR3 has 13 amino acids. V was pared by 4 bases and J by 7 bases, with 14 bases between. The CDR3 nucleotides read TGTGCCAGTAGTACCCACCGGCTGAAAGAGCAGTACTTC. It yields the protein CASSTHRLKEQYF. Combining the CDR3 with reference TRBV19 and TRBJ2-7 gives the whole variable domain DGGITQSPKYLFRKEGQNVTLSCEQNLNHDAMYWYRQDPGQGLRLIYYSQIVNDFQKGDIAEGYSVSREKKESFPLTVTSAQKNPTAFYLCASSTHRLKEQYFGPGTRLTVT.

CDR3 in DNA: TGTGCCACCAGTGATCTCCAAGCCCAGTCCGAGACCCAGTACTTC. Its translation: CATSDLQAQSETQYF. This chain joins TRBV24-1 and TRBJ2-5; D is unresolved. The germline V gene has CDR1 KGHDR and CDR2 SFDVKD. Between the trimmed V and J ends, which lost 3 bases and 5 bases, there was a span of 15 bases. The CDR3 runs 15 residues.

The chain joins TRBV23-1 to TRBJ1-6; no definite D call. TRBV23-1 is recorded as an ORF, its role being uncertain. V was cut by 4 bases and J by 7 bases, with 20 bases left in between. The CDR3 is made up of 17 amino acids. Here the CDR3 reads CASSPPKPHEPNSPLHF. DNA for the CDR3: TGCGCCAGCAGTCCCCCAAAACCCCACGAACCAAATTCACCCCTCCACTTT.

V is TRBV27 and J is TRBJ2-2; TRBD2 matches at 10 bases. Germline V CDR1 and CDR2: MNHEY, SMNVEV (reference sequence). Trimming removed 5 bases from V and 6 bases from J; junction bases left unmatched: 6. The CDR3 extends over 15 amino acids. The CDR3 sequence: CASSLTSGRPGELFF. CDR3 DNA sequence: TGTGCCAGCAGTCTGACTAGCGGGCGACCCGGGGAGCTGTTTTTT.

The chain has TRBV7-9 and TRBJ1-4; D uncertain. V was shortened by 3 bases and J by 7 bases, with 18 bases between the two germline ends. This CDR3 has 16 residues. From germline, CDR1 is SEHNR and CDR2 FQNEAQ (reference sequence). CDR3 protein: CASSFIGRRVGEKLFF. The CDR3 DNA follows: TGTGCCAGCAGCTTTATAGGGCGGCGTGTAGGTGAAAAACTGTTTTTT.

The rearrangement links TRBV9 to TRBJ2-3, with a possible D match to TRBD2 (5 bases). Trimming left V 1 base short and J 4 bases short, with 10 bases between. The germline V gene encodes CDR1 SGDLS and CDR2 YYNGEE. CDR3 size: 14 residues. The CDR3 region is CASSVFEGADTQYF. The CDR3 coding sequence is TGTGCCAGCAGCGTATTCGAGGGCGCAGATACGCAGTATTTT.

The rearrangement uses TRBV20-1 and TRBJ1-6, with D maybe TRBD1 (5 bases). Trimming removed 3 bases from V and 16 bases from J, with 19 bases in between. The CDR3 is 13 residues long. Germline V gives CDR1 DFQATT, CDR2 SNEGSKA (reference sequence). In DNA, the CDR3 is TGCAGTGCTAGTGGGACCTACAGCGGACAACTCCACTTT. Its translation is CSASGTYSGQLHF.

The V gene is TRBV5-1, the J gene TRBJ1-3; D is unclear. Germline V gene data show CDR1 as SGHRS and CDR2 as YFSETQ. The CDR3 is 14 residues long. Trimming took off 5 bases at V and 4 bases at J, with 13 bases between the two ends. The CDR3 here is CASSPEGIGNTIYF. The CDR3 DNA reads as TGCGCCAGCAGTCCCGAGGGTATCGGAAACACCATATATTTT.

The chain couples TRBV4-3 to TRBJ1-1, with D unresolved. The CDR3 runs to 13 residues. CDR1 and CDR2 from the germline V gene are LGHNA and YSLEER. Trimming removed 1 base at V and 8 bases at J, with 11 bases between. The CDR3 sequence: CASSQGVAEEAFF. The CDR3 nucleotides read TGCGCCAGCAGCCAAGGGGTGGCCGAGGAAGCTTTCTTT.

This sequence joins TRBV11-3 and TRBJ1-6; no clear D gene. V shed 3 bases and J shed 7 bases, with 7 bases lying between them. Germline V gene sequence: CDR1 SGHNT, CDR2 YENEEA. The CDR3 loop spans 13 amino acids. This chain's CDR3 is CASSLMVNSPLHF. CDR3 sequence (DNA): TGTGCCAGCAGCTTGATGGTCAATTCACCCCTCCACTTT. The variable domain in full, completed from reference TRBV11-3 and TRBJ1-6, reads EAGVVQSPRYKIIEKKQPVAFWCNPISGHNTLYWYLQNLGQGPELLIRYENEEAVDDSQLPKDRFSAERLKGVDSTLKIQPAELGDSAVYLCASSLMVNSPLHFGNGTRLTVT.

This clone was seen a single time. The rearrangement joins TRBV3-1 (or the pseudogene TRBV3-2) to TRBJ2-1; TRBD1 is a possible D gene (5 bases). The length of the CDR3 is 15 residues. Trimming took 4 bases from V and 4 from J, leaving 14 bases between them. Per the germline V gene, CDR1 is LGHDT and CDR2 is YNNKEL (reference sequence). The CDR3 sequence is CASSLREGRYNEQFF. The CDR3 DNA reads TGTGCCAGCAGCCTCAGGGAAGGACGTTACAATGAGCAGTTCTTC.

CDR3 sequence reads: CASSIYTEAFF. The CDR3 coding sequence is TGTGCCAGTAGTATCTACACTGAAGCTTTCTTT. V gene TRBV19 combines with J gene TRBJ1-1, with D unclear. Per the germline V gene, CDR1 is LNHDA and CDR2 is SQIVND (reference sequence). CDR3 length: 11 amino acids. Deletions cut 3 bases from V and 3 bases from J, with 2 bases between. Variable domain in full (rest from reference TRBV19 and TRBJ1-1): DGGITQSPKYLFRKEGQNVTLSCEQNLNHDAMYWYRQDPGQGLRLIYYSQIVNDFQKGDIAEGYSVSREKKESFPLTVTSAQKNPTAFYLCASSIYTEAFFGQGTRLTVV.

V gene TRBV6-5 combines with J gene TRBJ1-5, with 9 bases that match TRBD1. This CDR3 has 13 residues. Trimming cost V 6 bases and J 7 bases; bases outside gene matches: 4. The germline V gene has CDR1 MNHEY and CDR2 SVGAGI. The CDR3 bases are TGTGCCAGCAGGGACAGGGGCGGGCAGCCCCAGCATTTT. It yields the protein CASRDRGGQPQHF.

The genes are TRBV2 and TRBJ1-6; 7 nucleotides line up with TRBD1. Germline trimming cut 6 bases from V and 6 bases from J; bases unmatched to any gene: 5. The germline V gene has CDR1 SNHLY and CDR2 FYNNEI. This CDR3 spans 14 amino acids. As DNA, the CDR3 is TGTGCCAGCAGGGGGGACAGTTCTAATTCACCCCTCCACTTT. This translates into CASRGDSSNSPLHF. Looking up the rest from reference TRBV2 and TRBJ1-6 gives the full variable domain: EPEVTQTPSHQVTQMGQEVILRCVPISNHLYFYWYRQILGQKVEFLVSFYNNEISEKSEIFDDQFSVERPDGSNFTLKIRSTKLEDSAMYFCASRGDSSNSPLHFGNGTRLTVT.

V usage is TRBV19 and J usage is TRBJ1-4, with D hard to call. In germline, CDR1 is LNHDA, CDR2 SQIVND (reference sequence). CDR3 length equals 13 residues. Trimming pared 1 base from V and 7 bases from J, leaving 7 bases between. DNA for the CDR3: TGTGCCAGTAGTATAGGGGGAGCTGAAAAACTGTTTTTT. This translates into CASSIGGAEKLFF.

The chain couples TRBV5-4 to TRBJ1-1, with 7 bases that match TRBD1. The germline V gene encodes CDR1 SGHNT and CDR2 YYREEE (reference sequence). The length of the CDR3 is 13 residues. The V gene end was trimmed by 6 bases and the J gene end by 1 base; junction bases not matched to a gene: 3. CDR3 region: CASTRDRNTEAFF. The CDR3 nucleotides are TGTGCCAGCACCCGGGACAGGAACACTGAAGCTTTCTTT.

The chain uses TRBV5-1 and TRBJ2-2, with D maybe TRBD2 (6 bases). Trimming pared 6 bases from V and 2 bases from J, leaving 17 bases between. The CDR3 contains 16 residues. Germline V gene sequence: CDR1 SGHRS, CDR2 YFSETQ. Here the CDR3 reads CASTLGLAHNTGELFF. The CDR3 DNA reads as TGCGCCAGCACCCTGGGCCTAGCGCATAACACCGGGGAGCTGTTTTTT.

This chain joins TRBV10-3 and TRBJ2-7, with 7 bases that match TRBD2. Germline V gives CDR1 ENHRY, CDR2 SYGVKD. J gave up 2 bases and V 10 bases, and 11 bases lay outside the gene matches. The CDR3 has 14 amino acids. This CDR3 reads CATNPGAGAYEQYF. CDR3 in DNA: TGTGCCACCAACCCCGGGGCGGGAGCCTACGAGCAGTACTTC.

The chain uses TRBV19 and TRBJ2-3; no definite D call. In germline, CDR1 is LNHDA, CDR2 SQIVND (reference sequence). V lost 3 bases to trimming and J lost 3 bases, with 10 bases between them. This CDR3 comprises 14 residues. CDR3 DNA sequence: TGTGCCAGTAGTATTCCGGCAGCAACAGATACGCAGTATTTT. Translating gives CASSIPAATDTQYF.

CDR3 region: CASSDSGGNQPQHF. CDR3 sequence (DNA): TGCGCCAGCAGCGATTCCGGAGGAAATCAGCCCCAGCATTTT. The chain links TRBV4-1 to TRBJ1-5; no definite D call. The CDR3 is 14 amino acids. V shed 5 bases and J shed 4 bases, with 12 bases lying between them. Looked up from germline, CDR1 is MGHRA and CDR2 is YSYEKL.

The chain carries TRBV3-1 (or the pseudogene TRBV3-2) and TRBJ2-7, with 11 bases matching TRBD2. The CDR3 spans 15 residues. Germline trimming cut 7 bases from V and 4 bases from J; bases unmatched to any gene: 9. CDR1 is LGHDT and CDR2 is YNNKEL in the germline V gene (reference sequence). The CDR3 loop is CASTATSGSPYEQYF. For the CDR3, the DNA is TGTGCCAGCACCGCCACTAGCGGGAGCCCTTACGAGCAGTACTTC.